This T cell receptor (beta chain) was sequenced for a study of cytotoxic CD8 clonotypes in ibrutinib-treated CLL. The overall study: Recorded responses included approximately 25 partial and 2 complete; following median roughly 70 months, approximately 14 stayed remitted and around 12 progressed.

Concerning this clone itself: Its antigen is unidentified.

After removal of 4 bases from V and 2 bases from J, the junction contained 10 bases not matched to a gene. This CDR3 has 16 amino acids. Germline V CDR1 and CDR2: SGHRS, YFSETQ. Sequencing was designed to attain a depth spanning 1 in 200,000 to 1 in 1 million T cells. Only in-frame clones appear in the TCRdb table, and some are missing; sequencing was by immunoSEQ multiplex PCR. Among approximately 47,000 clones listed, approximately 70% were seen once. Study-wide results and caveats: Treatment saw public clonotypes, which were uncommon, either contract or stay stable. Clonality climbed at ibrutinib response, then dropped toward baseline at progression.

This specimen consisted of PBMCs, obtained after 24 months of ibrutinib treatment. The rearrangement uses TRBV5-1 and TRBJ2-5; 8 nucleotides align to TRBD2. The sequence was obtained from a human donor with chronic lymphocytic leukemia. CDR3 bases: TGCGCCAGCAGCCCGGGCCACGGGACTAGACAAGAGACCCAGTACTTC. Amino acid sequence: CASSPGHGTRQETQYF.